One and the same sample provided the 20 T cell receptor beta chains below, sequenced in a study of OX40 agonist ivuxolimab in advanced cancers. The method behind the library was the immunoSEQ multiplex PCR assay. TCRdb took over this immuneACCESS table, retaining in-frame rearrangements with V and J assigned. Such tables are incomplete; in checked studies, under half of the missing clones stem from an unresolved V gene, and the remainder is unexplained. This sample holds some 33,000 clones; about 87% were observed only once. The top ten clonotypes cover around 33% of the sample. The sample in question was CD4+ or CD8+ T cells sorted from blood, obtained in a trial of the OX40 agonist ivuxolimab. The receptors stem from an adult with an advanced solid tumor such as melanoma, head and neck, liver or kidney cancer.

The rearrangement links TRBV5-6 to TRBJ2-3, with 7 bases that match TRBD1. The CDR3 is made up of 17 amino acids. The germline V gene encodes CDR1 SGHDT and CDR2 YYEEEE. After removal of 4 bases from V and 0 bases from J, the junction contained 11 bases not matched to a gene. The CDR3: CASSLLQGPSSTDTQYF. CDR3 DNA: TGTGCCAGCAGCCTACTACAGGGGCCCTCTAGCACAGATACGCAGTATTTT.

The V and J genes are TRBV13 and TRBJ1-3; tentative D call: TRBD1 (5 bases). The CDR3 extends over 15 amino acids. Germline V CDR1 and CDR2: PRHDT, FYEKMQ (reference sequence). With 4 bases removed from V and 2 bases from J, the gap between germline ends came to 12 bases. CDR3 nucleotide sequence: TGTGCCAGCAGCTCACAGGAGTACACTGGAAACACCATATATTTT. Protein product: CASSSQEYTGNTIYF. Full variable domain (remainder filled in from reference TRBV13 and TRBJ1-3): AAGVIQSPRHLIKEKRETATLKCYPIPRHDTVYWYQQGPGQDPQFLISFYEKMQSDKGSIPDRFSAQQFSDYHSELNMSSLELGDSALYFCASSSQEYTGNTIYFGEGSWLTVV.

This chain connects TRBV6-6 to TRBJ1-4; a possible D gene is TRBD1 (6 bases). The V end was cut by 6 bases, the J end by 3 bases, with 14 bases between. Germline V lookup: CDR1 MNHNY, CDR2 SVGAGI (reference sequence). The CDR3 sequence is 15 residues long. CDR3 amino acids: CASRATGLANEKLFF. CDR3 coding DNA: TGTGCCAGCAGGGCTACAGGGTTAGCTAATGAAAAACTGTTTTTT.

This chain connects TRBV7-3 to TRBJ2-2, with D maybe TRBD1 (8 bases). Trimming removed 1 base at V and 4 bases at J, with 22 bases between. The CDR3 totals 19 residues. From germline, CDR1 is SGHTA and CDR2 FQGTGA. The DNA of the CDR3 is TGTGCCAGCAGCTTAATTGTGTCGGGAGGCCAGGGGGCCACCGGGGAGCTGTTTTTT. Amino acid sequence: CASSLIVSGGQGATGELFF.

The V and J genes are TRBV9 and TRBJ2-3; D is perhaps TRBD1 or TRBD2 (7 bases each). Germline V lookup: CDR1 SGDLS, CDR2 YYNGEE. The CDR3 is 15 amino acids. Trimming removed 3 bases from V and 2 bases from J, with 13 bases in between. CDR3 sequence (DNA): TGTGCCAGCAGCGCCCAGGGGGGGTTCACAGATACGCAGTATTTT. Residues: CASSAQGGFTDTQYF.

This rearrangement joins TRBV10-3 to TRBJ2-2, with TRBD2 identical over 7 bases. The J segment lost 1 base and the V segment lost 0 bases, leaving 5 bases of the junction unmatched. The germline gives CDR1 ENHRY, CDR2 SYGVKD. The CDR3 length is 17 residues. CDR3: CAISESMAGVNTGELFF. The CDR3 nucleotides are TGTGCCATCAGTGAGTCGATGGCGGGAGTGAACACCGGGGAGCTGTTTTTT.

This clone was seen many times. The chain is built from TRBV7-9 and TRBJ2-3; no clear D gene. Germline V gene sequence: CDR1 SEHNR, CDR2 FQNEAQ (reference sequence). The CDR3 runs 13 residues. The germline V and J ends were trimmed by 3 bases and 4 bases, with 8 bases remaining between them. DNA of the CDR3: TGTGCCAGCAGCTTCCCCCTGGCAGATACGCAGTATTTT. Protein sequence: CASSFPLADTQYF. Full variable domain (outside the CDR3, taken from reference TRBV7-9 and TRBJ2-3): DTGVSQNPRHKITKRGQNVTFRCDPISEHNRLYWYRQTLGQGPEFLTYFQNEAQLEKSRLLSDRFSAERPKGSFSTLEIQRTEQGDSAMYLCASSFPLADTQYFGPGTRLTVL.

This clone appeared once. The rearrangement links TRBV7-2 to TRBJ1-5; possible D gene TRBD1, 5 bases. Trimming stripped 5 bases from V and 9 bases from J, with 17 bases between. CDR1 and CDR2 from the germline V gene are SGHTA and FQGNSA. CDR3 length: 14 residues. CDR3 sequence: CASSTGPSPPPQHF. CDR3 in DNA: TGTGCCAGCAGCACGGGGCCCTCTCCTCCGCCCCAGCATTTT.

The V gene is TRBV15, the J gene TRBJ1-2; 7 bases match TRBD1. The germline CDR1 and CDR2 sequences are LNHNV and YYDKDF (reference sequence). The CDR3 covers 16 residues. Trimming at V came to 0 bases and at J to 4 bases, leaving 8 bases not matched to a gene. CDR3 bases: TGTGCCACCAGCAGAGATTCGACAGGGTTTACCTATGGCTACACCTTC. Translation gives CATSRDSTGFTYGYTF.

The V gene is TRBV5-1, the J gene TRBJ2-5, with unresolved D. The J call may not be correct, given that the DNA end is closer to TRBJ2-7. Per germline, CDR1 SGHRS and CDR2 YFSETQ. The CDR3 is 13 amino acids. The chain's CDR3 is CASSLKDVYEQYF. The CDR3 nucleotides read TGCGCCAGCAGCTTGAAGGACGTCTACGAGCAGTACTTC.

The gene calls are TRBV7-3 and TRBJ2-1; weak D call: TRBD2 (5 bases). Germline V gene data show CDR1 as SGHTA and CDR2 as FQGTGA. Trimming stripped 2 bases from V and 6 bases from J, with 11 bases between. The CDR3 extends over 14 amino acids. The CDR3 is CASSLEGGANEQFF. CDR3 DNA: TGTGCCAGCAGCTTAGAGGGCGGCGCCAATGAGCAGTTCTTC.

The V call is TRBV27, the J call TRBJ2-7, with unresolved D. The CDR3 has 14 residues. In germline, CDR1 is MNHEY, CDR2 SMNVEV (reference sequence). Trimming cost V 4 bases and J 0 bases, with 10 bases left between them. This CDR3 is CASSYGFSSYEQYF. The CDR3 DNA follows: TGTGCCAGCAGTTACGGTTTCAGCTCCTACGAGCAGTACTTC.

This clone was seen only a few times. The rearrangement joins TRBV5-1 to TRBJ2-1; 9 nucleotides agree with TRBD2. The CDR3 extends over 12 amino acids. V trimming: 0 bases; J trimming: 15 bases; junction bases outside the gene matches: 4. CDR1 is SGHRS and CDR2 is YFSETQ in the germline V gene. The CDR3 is CASSLVGREGFF. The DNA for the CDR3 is TGCGCCAGCAGCTTGGTAGGGCGGGAGGGGTTCTTC.

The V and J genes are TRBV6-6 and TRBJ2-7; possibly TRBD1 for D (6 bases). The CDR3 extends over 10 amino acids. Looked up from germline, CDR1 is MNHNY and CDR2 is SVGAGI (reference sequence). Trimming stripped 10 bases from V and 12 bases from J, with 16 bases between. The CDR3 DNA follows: TGTGCCACCTCCGAGGGGACATGGTACTTC. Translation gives CATSEGTWYF.

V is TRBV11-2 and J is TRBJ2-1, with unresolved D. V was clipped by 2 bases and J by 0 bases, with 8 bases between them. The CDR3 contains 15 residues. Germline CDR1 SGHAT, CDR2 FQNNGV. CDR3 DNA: TGTGCCAGCAGCTTATTTAGTTACTCCTACAATGAGCAGTTCTTC. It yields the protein CASSLFSYSYNEQFF.

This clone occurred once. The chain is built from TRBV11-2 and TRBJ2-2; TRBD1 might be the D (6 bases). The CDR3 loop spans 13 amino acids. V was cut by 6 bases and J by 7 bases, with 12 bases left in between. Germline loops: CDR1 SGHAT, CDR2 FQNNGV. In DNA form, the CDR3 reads TGTGCCAGCAGGCGAGGGGGTAACGGGGAGCTGTTTTTT. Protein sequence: CASRRGGNGELFF.

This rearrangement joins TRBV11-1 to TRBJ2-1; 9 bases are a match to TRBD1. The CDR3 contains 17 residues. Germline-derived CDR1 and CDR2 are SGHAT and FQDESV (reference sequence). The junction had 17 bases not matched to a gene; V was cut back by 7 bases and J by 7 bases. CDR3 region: CASTVSRGTGISNEQFF. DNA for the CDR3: TGTGCCAGCACTGTCTCTAGGGGGACAGGGATTTCAAATGAGCAGTTCTTC.

In nucleotides, the CDR3 is TGCGCCAGCAGTGTGGGGACAGGGGCCCTTACCTACGAGCAGTACTTC. Its translation: CASSVGTGALTYEQYF. V gene TRBV10-2 combines with J gene TRBJ2-7; 10 bases line up with TRBD1. V lost 4 bases and J lost 2; bases outside the gene matches: 8. The germline gives CDR1 WSHSY, CDR2 SAAADI. The CDR3 sequence is 16 residues long.

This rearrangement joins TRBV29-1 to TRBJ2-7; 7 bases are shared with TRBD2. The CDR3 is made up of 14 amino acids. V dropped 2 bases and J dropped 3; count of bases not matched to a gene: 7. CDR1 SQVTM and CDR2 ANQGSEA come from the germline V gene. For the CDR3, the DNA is TGCAGCGTTGAAAAGGGAGGGGTTAACTACGAGCAGTACTTC. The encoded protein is CSVEKGGVNYEQYF.

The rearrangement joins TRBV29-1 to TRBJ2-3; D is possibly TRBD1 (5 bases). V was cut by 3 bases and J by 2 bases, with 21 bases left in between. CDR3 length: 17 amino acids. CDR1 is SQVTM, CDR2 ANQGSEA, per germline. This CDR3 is CSVDRAAVTGTTDTQYF. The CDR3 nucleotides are TGCAGCGTTGATAGGGCGGCTGTTACAGGAACCACAGATACGCAGTATTTT.